This paragraph reports one T cell receptor (beta chain). The data are from a study of blood T cell repertoires in COVID-19. Trimming cost V 5 bases and J 3 bases, with 4 bases left between them. CDR1 and CDR2 (germline): SEHNR, FQNEAQ (reference sequence). The CDR3 spans 11 residues. In the authors' methods: Reference gene primers were amplified, and this amplification served to estimate nucleated cell counts. TCRdb's table, derived via immunoSEQ multiplex PCR, lists solely in-frame clones and lacks some. The V and J calls and clone size were taken over from that table, and D and trimming were inferred from the DNA. Here the sample spans more than 110,000 clones, around 81% being singletons.

The sequenced sample was peripheral blood. This receptor was identified in a woman aged 55-69 years with acute or convalescent COVID-19. The chain has TRBV7-9 and TRBJ1-1, with no clear D. CDR3 sequence (DNA): TGTGCCAGCAGCCGTTACACTGAAGCTTTCTTT. It is translated as CASSRYTEAFF.